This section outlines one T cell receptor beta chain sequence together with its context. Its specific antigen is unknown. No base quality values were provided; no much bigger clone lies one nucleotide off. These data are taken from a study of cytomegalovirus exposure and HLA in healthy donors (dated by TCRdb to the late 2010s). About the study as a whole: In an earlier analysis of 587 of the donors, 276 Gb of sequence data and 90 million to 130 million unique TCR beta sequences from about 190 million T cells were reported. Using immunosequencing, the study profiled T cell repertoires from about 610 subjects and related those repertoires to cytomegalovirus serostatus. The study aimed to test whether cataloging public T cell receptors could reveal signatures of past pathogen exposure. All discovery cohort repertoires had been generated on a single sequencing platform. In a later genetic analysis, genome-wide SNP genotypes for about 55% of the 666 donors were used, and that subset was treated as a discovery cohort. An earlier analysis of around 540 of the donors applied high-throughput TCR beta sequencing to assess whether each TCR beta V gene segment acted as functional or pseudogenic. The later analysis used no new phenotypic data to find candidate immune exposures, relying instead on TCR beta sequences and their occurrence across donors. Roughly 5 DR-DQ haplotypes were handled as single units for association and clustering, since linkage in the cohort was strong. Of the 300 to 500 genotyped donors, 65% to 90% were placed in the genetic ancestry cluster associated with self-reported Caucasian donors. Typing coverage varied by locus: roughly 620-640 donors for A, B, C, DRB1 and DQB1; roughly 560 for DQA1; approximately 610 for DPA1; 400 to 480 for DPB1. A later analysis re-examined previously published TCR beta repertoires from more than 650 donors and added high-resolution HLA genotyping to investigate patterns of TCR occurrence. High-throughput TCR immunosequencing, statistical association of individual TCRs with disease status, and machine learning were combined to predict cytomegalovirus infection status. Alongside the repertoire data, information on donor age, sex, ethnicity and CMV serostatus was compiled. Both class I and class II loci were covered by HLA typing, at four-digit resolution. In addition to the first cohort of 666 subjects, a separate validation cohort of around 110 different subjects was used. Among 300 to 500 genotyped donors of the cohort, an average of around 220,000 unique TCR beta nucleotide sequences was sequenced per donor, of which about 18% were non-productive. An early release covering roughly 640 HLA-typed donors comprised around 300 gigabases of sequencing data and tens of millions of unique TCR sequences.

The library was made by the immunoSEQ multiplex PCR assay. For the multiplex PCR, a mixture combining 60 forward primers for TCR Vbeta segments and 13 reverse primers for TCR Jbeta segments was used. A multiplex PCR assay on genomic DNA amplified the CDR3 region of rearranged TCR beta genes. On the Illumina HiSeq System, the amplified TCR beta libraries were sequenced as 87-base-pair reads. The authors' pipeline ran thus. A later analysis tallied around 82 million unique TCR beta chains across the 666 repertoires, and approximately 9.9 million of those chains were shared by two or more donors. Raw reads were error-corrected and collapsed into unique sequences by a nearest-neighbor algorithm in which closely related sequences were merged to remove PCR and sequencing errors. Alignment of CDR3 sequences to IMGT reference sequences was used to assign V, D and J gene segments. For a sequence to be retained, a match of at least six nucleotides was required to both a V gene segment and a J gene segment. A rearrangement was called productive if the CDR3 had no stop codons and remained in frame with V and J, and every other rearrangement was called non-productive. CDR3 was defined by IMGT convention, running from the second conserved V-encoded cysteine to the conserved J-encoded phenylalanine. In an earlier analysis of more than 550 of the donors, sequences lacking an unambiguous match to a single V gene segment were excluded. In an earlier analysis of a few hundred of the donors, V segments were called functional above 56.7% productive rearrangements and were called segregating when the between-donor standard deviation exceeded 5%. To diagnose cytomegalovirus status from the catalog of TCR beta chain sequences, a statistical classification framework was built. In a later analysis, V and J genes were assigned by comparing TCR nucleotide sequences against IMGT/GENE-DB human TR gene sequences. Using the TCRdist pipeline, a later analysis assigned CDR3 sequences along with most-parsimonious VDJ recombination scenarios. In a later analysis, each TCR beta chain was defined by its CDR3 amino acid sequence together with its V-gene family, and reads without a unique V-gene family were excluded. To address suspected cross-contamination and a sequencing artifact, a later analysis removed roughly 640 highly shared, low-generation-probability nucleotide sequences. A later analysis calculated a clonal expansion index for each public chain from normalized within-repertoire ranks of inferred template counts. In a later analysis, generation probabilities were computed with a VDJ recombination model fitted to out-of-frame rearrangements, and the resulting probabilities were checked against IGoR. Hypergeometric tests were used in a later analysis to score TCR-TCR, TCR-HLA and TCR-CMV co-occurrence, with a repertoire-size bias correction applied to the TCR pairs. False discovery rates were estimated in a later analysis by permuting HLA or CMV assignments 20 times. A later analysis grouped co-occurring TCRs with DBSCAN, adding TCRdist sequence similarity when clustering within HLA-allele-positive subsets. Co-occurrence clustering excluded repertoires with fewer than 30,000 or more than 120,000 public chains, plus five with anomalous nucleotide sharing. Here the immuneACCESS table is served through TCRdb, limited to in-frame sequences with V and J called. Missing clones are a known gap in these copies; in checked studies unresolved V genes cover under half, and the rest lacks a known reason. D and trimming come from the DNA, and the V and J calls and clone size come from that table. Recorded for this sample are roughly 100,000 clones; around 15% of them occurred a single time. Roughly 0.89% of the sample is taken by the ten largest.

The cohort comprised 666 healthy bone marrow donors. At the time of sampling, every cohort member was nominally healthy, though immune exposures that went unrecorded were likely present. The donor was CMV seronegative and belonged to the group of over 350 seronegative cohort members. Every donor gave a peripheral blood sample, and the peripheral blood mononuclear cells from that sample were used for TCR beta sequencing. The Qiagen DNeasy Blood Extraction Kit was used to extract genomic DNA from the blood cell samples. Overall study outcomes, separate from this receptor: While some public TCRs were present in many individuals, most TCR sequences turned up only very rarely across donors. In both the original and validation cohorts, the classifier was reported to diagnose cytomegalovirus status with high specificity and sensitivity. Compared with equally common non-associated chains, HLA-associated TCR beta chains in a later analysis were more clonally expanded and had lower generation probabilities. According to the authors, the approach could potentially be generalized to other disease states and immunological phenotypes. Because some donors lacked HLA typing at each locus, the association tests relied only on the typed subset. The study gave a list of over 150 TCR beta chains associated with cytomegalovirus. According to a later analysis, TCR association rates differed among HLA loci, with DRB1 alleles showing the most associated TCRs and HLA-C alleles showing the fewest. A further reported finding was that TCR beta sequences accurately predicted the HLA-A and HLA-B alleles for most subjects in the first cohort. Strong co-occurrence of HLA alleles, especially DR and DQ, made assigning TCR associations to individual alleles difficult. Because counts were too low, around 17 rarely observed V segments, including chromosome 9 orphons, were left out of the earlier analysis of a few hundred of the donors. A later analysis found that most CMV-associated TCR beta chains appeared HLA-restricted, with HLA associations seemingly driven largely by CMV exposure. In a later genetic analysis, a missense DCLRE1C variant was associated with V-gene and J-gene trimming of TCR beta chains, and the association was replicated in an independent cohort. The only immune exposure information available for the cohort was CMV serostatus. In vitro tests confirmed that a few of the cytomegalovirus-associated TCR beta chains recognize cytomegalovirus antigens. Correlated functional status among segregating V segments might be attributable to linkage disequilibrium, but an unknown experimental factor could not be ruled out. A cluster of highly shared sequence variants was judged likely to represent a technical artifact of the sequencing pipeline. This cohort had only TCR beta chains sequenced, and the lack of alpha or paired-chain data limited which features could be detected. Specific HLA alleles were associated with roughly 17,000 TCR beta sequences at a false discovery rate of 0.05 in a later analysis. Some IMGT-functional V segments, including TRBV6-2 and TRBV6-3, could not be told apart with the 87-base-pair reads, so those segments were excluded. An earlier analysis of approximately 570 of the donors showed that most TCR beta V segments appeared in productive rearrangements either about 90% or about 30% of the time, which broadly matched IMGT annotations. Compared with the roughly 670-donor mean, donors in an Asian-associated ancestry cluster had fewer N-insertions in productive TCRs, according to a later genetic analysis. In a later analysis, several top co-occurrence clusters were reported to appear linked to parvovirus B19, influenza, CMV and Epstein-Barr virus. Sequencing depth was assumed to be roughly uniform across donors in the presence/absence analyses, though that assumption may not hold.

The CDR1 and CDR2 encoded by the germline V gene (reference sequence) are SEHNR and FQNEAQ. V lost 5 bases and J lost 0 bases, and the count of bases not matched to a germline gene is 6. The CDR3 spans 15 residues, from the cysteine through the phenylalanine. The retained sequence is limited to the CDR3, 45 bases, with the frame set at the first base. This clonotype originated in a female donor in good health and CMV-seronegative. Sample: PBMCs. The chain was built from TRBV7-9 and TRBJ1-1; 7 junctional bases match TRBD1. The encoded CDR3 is CASSPGQYMNTEAFF. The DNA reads TGTGCCAGCAGCCCGGGACAGTATATGAACACTGAAGCTTTCTTT.